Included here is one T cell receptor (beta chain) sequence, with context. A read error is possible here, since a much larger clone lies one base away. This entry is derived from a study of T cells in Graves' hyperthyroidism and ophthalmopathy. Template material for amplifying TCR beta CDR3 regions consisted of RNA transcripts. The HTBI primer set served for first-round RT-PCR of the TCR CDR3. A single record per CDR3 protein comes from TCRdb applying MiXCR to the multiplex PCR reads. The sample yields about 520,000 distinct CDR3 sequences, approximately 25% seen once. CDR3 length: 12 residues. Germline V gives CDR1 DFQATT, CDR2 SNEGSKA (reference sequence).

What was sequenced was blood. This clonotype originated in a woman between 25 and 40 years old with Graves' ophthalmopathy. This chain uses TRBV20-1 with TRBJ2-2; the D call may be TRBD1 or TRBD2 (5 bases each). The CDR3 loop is CSASIGAGEPFF. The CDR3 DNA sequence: TGCAGTGCCTCCATTGGGGCCGGGGAGCCGTTTTTT.